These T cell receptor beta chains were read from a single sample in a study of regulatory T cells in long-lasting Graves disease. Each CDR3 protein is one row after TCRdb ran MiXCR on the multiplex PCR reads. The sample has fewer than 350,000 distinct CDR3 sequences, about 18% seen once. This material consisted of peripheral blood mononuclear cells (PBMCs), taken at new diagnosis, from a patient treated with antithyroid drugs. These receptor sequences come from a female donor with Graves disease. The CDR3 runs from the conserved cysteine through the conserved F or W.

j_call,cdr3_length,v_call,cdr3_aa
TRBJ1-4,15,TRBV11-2,CASSRSAGGDEKLFF
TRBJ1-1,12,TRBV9,CASSVGHTEAFF
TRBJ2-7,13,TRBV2,CASSRQVDYEQYF
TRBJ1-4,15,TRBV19,CASSRYKETNEKLFF
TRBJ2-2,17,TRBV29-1,CSVGGTSGRMNTGELFF
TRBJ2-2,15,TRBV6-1,CASRDRGASTGELFF
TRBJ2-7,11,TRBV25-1,CASSDGGEQYF
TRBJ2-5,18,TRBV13,CVSSSGTSGSRHQETQYF
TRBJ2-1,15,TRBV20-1,CSAREGSGSYNEQFF
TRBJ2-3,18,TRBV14,CASSQDLWKSGRADTQYF
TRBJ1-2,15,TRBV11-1,CASSFSRGRTSGYTF
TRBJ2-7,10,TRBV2,CASRGYEQYF
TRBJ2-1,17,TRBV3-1,CASSQVLAGGSYNEQFF
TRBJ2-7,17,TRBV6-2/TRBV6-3,CASSEPSWGQGFVEQYF
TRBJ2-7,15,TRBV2,CASSKLAGGAYEQYF
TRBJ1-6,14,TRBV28,CASSLYSGDSPLHF
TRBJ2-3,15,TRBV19,CASRIRDRGADTQYF
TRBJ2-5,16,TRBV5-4,CASSGGTGTSGETQYF
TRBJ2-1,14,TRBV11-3,CASSLAGGPNEQFF
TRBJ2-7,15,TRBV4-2,CASSQDRGLYYEQYF
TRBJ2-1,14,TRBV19,CASSMLDWDNEQFF
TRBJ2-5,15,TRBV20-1,CSARGREPERGTQYF
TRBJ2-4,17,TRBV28,CASSASIVGAAKNIQYF
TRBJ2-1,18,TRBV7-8,CASSGLVPQLSSYSEQFF
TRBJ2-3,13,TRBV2,CATSVGSTDTQYF
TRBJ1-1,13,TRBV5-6,CASSSGTETEAFF
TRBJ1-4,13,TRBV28,CASNGEANEKLFF
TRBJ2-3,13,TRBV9,CASSTRYTDTQYF
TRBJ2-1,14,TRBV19,CASSGGRSYNEQFF
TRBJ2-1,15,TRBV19,CASSNPSGPRDEQFF
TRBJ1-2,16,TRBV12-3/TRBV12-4,CASSLGQVSPNYGYTF
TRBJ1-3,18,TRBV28,CASSWVRGGMDSGNTIYF
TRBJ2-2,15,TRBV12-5,CASGSVGELPGELFF
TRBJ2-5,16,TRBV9,CASSPQTGGLGETQYF
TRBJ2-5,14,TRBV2,CASVGLAGQETQYF
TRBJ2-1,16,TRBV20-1,CSVQAGGSLPYNEQFF